This T cell receptor (beta chain) is drawn from a study of blood T cell repertoires in COVID-19 (dated by TCRdb to the early 2020s). A note on the overall study: The collaborator samples originated in the United States, Italy and Spain and spanned the acute and convalescent phases of COVID-19. The prospective study material was composed of cDNA or gDNA derived from T cells, B-cell-depleted T cells, or PBMCs. Subjects who had been exposed to COVID-19, were actively infected with it, or had recovered from it provided the deeply sampled blood TCRbeta repertoires that made up the dataset. A freely available public database, intended as a resource for researchers studying the immune response to SARS-CoV-2, is where the repertoires were released. Samples came from the ongoing ImmuneRACE study (first 160 participants) plus 1,254 subjects from 6 global collaborators. The sample metadata nearly always contained a de-identified subject ID, COVID-19 status, age in years and sex. Where available, HLA class I and class II types were taken from metadata supplied by the sample provider and were not determined by assay-based typing. Findings and caveats that apply to the study as a whole: Clinical and demographic metadata were provided uncurated, with the amount varying by source and participant.

The immunoSEQ Assay, a bias-controlled multiplex PCR, was used to amplify TCRbeta CDR3 regions from genomic DNA. As for the original processing: The number of nucleated cells in each sample was estimated from the amplification of reference gene primers within the assay. Sequence reads were collapsed and filtered to measure the absolute abundance of every unique TCRbeta CDR3 rearrangement. For each sample, productive Simpson clonality was calculated as the square root of Simpson's diversity index across productive rearrangements. Sourced from immuneACCESS, this table was stored by TCRdb with only in-frame sequences that have V and J called. A share of the clones is absent; for the studies checked, an unresolved V gene accounts for under half, and the remainder has no known explanation. V, J and clone size are taken as reported in that table, and D and trimming were inferred from the DNA itself. The sample table holds approximately 200,000 clones, of which around 88% were seen once. 1.5% of the sample is held by the ten biggest clonotypes.

Each collaborating institution followed its own protocols to collect whole blood in K2EDTA tubes. For TCRbeta analysis, collaborators shipped samples as frozen whole blood, isolated PBMCs, or DNA extracted from either of those sample types. In the case of this clone: It lacks a known antigen. No clone much larger than this one lies a single base away; base qualities are absent.

The V end loses 1 base and the J end loses 8 bases, and a stretch of 9 bases separates them. CDR1 and CDR2 (SEHNR, FQNEAQ) derive from the germline V gene (reference sequence). Including the terminal cysteine and phenylalanine, the CDR3 comprises 13 residues. Only CDR3 DNA is held: 39 bases, read in frame from base 1. The sample was peripheral blood. This TCR came from a man between 18 and 35 years old with active or convalescent COVID-19. The chain is made from TRBV7-9 and TRBJ2-1; the D gene is perhaps TRBD1, on 5 matching bases. The CDR3 is CASSLGQMDEQFF. The DNA sequence is given as TGTGCCAGCAGCTTAGGACAGATGGATGAGCAGTTCTTC.